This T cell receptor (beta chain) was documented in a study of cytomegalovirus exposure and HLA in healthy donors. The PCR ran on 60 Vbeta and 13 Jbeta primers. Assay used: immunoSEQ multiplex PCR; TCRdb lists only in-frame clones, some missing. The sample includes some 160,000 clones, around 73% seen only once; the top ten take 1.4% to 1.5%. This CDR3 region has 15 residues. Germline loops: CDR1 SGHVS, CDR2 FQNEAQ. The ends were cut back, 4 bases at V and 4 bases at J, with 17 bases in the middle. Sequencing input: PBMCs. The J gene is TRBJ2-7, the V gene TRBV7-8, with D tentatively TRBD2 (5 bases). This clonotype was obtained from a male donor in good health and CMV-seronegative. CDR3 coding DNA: TGTGCCAGCAGCTATAAGGGAGTGCTTCAGTACGAGCAGTACTTC. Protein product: CASSYKGVLQYEQYF. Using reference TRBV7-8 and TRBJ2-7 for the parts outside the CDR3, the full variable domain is GAGVSQSPRYKVAKRGQDVALRCDPISGHVSLFWYQQALGQGPEFLTYFQNEAQLDKSGLPSDRFFAERPEGSVSTLKIQRTQQEDSAVYLCASSYKGVLQYEQYFGPGTRLTVT.